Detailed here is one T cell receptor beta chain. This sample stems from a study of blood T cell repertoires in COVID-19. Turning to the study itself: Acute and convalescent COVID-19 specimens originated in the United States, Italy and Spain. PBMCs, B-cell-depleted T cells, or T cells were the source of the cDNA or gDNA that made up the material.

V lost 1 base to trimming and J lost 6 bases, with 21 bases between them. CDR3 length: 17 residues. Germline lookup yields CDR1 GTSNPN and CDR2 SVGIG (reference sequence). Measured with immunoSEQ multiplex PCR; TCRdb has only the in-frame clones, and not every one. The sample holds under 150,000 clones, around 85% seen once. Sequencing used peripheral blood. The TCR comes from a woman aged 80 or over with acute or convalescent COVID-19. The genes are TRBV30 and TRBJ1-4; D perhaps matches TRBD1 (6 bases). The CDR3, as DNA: TGTGCCTGGAGTGGGGGGACATATGCCCCCCGCCATGAAAAACTGTTTTTT. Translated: CAWSGGTYAPRHEKLFF.